The next 22 T cell receptor beta chains were all read from a single sample in a study of tissue T cells after allogeneic stem cell transplantation. Generated by immunoSEQ multiplex PCR, the TCRdb table keeps only in-frame clones and is missing some. Here the sample spans thousands of clones, less than 75% being singletons. The source was tissue from the esophagus, collected at autopsy. The receptors here all came from a female donor over 55 with lung cancer.

This rearrangement joins TRBV3-1 (or the pseudogene TRBV3-2) to TRBJ2-5; no reliable D call. Trimming took off 5 bases at V and 5 bases at J, with 21 bases between the two ends. The length of the CDR3 is 16 residues. Germline V gene data show CDR1 as LGHDT and CDR2 as YNNKEL (reference sequence). The CDR3 spells CASSVGIPIFSETQYF. The CDR3 DNA follows: TGTGCCAGCAGCGTTGGGATTCCCATTTTCTCTGAGACCCAGTACTTC.

The V call is TRBV6-5, the J call TRBJ1-1; a possible D gene is TRBD1 (6 bases). V was cut by 6 bases and J by 1 base, with 15 bases left in between. There are 15 residues in the CDR3. CDR1 MNHEY and CDR2 SVGAGI come from the germline V gene. CDR3 sequence (DNA): TGTGCCAGCAGAGGGGGGCCAGAAGGGAACACTGAAGCTTTCTTT. It specifies CASRGGPEGNTEAFF.

The gene calls are TRBV12-2 and TRBJ1-4; the table's D call TRBD1 went unverified against the DNA. TRBV12-2 is a listed pseudogene. The length of the CDR3 is 19 residues. The CDR3 loop is CASRFYTNRRTRTNEKLFF. CDR3 bases: TGTGCAAGTCGCTTCTACACCAATAGACGGACAAGAACTAATGAAAAACTGTTTTTT.

The rearrangement links TRBV9 to TRBJ2-2, with 7 nucleotides matching TRBD1. Trimming cost V 3 bases and J 3 bases; bases outside gene matches: 8. This CDR3 spans 16 amino acids. Looked up from germline, CDR1 is SGDLS and CDR2 is YYNGEE. Written as DNA, the CDR3 is TGTGCCAGCAGCGCAATAGGGGGCCCCGACACCGGGGAGCTGTTTTTT. Its protein is CASSAIGGPDTGELFF.

The V gene is TRBV6-5, the J gene TRBJ1-5; a weak D match, TRBD1 (5 bases). V was clipped by 7 bases and J by 3 bases, with 16 bases between them. Germline V gives CDR1 MNHEY, CDR2 SVGAGI. There are 15 residues in the CDR3. The DNA of the CDR3 is TGTGCCAGCAATATAGACGGGGGTGACAATCAGCCCCAGCATTTT. It specifies CASNIDGGDNQPQHF.

The chain couples TRBV19 to TRBJ1-1; TRBD1 aligns across 7 bases. Germline V CDR1 and CDR2: LNHDA, SQIVND (reference sequence). J gave up 1 base and V 5 bases, and 7 bases lay outside the gene matches. CDR3 length equals 15 residues. CDR3 sequence: CASSPRDSRNTEAFF. In DNA form, the CDR3 reads TGTGCCAGTAGTCCCCGGGACAGCAGGAACACTGAAGCTTTCTTT.

V gene TRBV6-6 combines with J gene TRBJ1-3; a weak D match, TRBD1 (6 bases). Trimming removed 5 bases at V and 0 bases at J, with 20 bases between. This CDR3 has 18 amino acids. Germline-derived CDR1 and CDR2 are MNHNY and SVGAGI (reference sequence). The CDR3 protein is CASSPLTGTPSSGNTIYF. As DNA, the CDR3 is TGTGCCAGCAGTCCTTTGACCGGGACACCGAGCTCTGGAAACACCATATATTTT.

The sample holds a few counts of this clone. The chain joins TRBV19 to TRBJ1-5; D remains unclear. Germline CDR1 reads LNHDA; CDR2 reads SQIVND (reference sequence). The germline V and J ends were trimmed by 4 bases and 6 bases, with 10 bases remaining between them. The CDR3 extends over 13 amino acids. The CDR3 region has the DNA TGTGCCAGTAGTAAAGGGCCCAGTCAGCCCCAGCATTTT. Its protein product is CASSKGPSQPQHF. The full variable domain, completed using reference TRBV19 and TRBJ1-5, is DGGITQSPKYLFRKEGQNVTLSCEQNLNHDAMYWYRQDPGQGLRLIYYSQIVNDFQKGDIAEGYSVSREKKESFPLTVTSAQKNPTAFYLCASSKGPSQPQHFGDGTRLSIL.

The chain carries TRBV4-1 and TRBJ2-1, with 11 nucleotides matching TRBD2. V shed 0 bases, J shed 8 bases, and the junction held 9 bases outside the gene matches. CDR3 size: 17 residues. Germline V gene lookup returns CDR1 MGHRA and CDR2 YSYEKL. The DNA for the CDR3 is TGCGCCAGCAGCCAAGATCCACTAGCGGGAGTTGGGGATGAGCAGTTCTTC. The encoded protein is CASSQDPLAGVGDEQFF.

This clone was seen more than once but under ten times. The chain uses TRBV7-9 and TRBJ2-7; 8 nucleotides match TRBD1. CDR3 length: 16 amino acids. The germline CDR1 and CDR2 sequences are SEHNR and FQNEAQ (reference sequence). The ends lost 5 bases at V and 0 bases at J; junction bases unmatched: 9. CDR3 in DNA: TGTGCCAGCAGCGATTCCGGGACAGGCCGCTCCTACGAGCAGTACTTC. This sequence encodes CASSDSGTGRSYEQYF.

About this clone itself: A read error may be the cause here, since a much bigger clone is one base away. This same CDR3 is encoded by further DNA sequences in the sample. The J gene is TRBJ2-1, the V gene TRBV3-1 (or the pseudogene TRBV3-2); D unresolved. There are 15 residues in the CDR3. Germline CDR1 and CDR2: LGHDT and YNNKEL (reference sequence). The CDR3 DNA reads as TGTGCCAGCAGCCCCCAAGACGATTCCTCCAATGAGCAGTTCTTC. Translated, it gives CASSPQDDSSNEQFF.

The chain links TRBV24-1 to TRBJ2-5; possible D gene TRBD1, 6 bases. The CDR3 has 14 amino acids. Trimming removed 2 bases at V and 6 bases at J, with 12 bases between. CDR1 and CDR2 (germline): KGHDR, SFDVKD. CDR3 DNA sequence: TGTGCCACCAGTGATTCAGGGGCCGGACAGACCCAGTACTTC. Translating it yields CATSDSGAGQTQYF.

This rearrangement joins TRBV18 to TRBJ1-1; TRBD1 might be the D (6 bases). V gave up 6 bases and J gave up 1 base, with 9 bases separating them. Per the germline V gene, CDR1 is KGHSH and CDR2 is LQKENI. This CDR3 region has 13 residues. The CDR3 loop reads CASSLTGNTEAFF. DNA for the CDR3: TGTGCCAGCTCTCTGACAGGGAACACTGAAGCTTTCTTT.

The chain employs TRBV6-1 and TRBJ2-7, with D maybe TRBD2 (5 bases). Trimming left V 3 bases short and J 0 bases short, with 9 bases between. The CDR3 runs 14 residues. The V gene's germline CDR1 is MNHNS and CDR2 SASEGT. The CDR3 DNA sequence: TGTGCCAGCAGTGATGGACTTAGCTCCTACGAGCAGTACTTC. Its protein is CASSDGLSSYEQYF.

The chain employs TRBV19 and TRBJ1-2, with D perhaps matching TRBD1 (5 bases). Germline V gives CDR1 LNHDA, CDR2 SQIVND (reference sequence). The CDR3 loop spans 15 amino acids. V was clipped by 2 bases and J by 4 bases, with 14 bases between them. The CDR3 spells CASSIISDGAYGYTF. The DNA for the CDR3 is TGTGCCAGTAGTATAATTTCGGATGGGGCCTATGGCTACACCTTC.

This clone has more than one count but fewer than ten. The chain recombines TRBV9 with TRBJ1-1; 10 bases line up with TRBD1. This CDR3 comprises 15 residues. The germline gives CDR1 SGDLS, CDR2 YYNGEE. With V trimmed by 3 bases and J by 4 bases, 6 bases remained unmatched. Written as DNA, the CDR3 is TGTGCCAGCAGCGCCCGCCGGGACAGGGGCACTGAAGCTTTCTTT. Protein product: CASSARRDRGTEAFF.

This chain uses TRBV7-6 with TRBJ1-2; D is possibly TRBD1 (6 bases). The germline V and J ends were trimmed by 3 bases and 4 bases, with 9 bases remaining between them. The CDR3 has 13 residues. The germline gives CDR1 SGHVS, CDR2 FNYEAQ. The CDR3 sequence is CASSFGRGYGYTF. CDR3 coding DNA: TGTGCCAGCAGCTTCGGCAGGGGCTATGGCTACACCTTC.

The chain couples TRBV5-1 to TRBJ1-1; 9 bases are a match to TRBD1. Germline assignment: CDR1 SGHRS and CDR2 YFSETQ. The V segment lost 4 bases and the J segment 4 bases; nucleotides outside the gene matches: 8. CDR3 length: 15 amino acids. The CDR3 protein is CASSGGTGSSTEAFF. CDR3 sequence (DNA): TGCGCCAGCAGCGGGGGGACAGGGAGTAGCACTGAAGCTTTCTTT. Filled out from reference TRBV5-1 and TRBJ1-1, the complete variable domain reads KAGVTQTPRYLIKTRGQQVTLSCSPISGHRSVSWYQQTPGQGLQFLFEYFSETQRNKGNFPGRFSGRQFSNSRSEMNVSTLELGDSALYLCASSGGTGSSTEAFFGQGTRLTVV.

The chain recombines TRBV3-1 (or the pseudogene TRBV3-2) with TRBJ1-6, with D unclear. V dropped 1 base and J dropped 5 bases, with 6 bases sitting between them. Germline CDR1 reads LGHDT; CDR2 reads YNNKEL (reference sequence). This CDR3 contains 14 residues. This CDR3 is CASSQGQNNSPLHF. The CDR3, as DNA: TGTGCCAGCAGCCAAGGGCAAAATAATTCACCCCTCCACTTT.

This sequence joins TRBV5-5 and TRBJ2-3; 10 bases line up with TRBD1. The trim removed 4 bases at V and 2 bases at J, leaving 10 bases unmatched. Germline-derived CDR1 and CDR2 are SGHKS and YYEKEE (reference sequence). The CDR3 sequence is 17 residues long. The CDR3 DNA is TGTGCCAGCAGCCCTAGTCGGAGACAGGGGGCCACAGATACGCAGTATTTT. This encodes CASSPSRRQGATDTQYF.

By proportion, this clone is hyperexpanded. The gene calls are TRBV7-9 and TRBJ2-1, with a tentative D call TRBD1 (6 bases). This CDR3 has 14 residues. Germline values: CDR1 SEHNR, CDR2 FQNEAQ (reference sequence). V was pared by 1 base and J by 6 bases, with 10 bases between. CDR3 in amino acids: CASSLDRAPNEQFF. The CDR3 nucleotides are TGTGCCAGCAGCTTAGACAGGGCCCCCAATGAGCAGTTCTTC.

V gene TRBV27 combines with J gene TRBJ1-2, with 11 nucleotides matching TRBD1. CDR1 is MNHEY and CDR2 is SMNVEV in the germline V gene (reference sequence). Trimming cost V 3 bases and J 4 bases; bases outside gene matches: 10. This CDR3 region has 17 residues. The CDR3 DNA is TGTGCCAGCAGTTTCCTCGGACAGGGGGCGCGGGGCTATGGCTACACCTTC. Protein: CASSFLGQGARGYGYTF.